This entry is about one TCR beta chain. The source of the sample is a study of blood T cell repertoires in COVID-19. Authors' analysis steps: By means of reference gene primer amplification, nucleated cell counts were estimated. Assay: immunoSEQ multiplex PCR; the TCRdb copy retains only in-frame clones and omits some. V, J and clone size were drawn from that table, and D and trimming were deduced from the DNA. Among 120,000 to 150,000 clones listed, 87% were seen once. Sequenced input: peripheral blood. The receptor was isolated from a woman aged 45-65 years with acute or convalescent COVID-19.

DNA for the CDR3: TGTGCCAGCTCACCAACTCAGGGGGCGGATTCACCCCTCCACTTT. It translates to CASSPTQGADSPLHF. This sequence joins TRBV18 and TRBJ1-6; 8 bases are shared with TRBD1. There are 15 residues in the CDR3. The junction had 5 bases not matched to a gene; V was cut back by 2 bases and J by 8 bases. Germline CDR1 reads KGHSH; CDR2 reads LQKENI.